The 12 T cell receptor beta chains given below trace back to one sample, sequenced in a study of blood T cell repertoires in COVID-19. The data were produced by immunoSEQ multiplex PCR, yet TCRdb's version contains in-frame clones alone and is incomplete. This table has 9,500 to 15,000 clones, 82% appearing once. What was sequenced was peripheral blood. The receptors were gathered from a woman in her sixties or seventies with acute or convalescent COVID-19.

The CDR3 protein is CASSHLTGWSGQKIALPGELFF. Here the CDR3 DNA reads TGCGCCAGCAGCCACCTCACAGGGTGGTCTGGACAGAAGATAGCCCTACCCGGGGAGCTGTTTTTT. The genes are TRBV4-1 and TRBJ2-2, with D possibly matching TRBD1 (6 bases). CDR3 length: 22 residues. Germline CDR1 is MGHRA and CDR2 is YSYEKL. V lost 3 bases and J 6 bases, leaving 35 bases between the germline ends.

The chain recombines TRBV20-1 with TRBJ2-1, with D unresolved. From germline, CDR1 is DFQATT and CDR2 SNEGSKA (reference sequence). V gave up 3 bases and J gave up 5 bases, with 8 bases separating them. The CDR3 totals 12 residues. CDR3 DNA: TGCAGTGCTAGTGTACAGAACAATGAGCAGTTCTTC. Protein product: CSASVQNNEQFF.

This chain joins TRBV5-1 and TRBJ2-6; D is uncertain. In germline, CDR1 is SGHRS, CDR2 YFSETQ. Trimming left V 7 bases short and J 0 bases short, with 8 bases between. The CDR3 totals 14 residues. The CDR3: CASLTVSGANVLTF. In DNA, the CDR3 is TGCGCCAGCCTAACAGTCTCTGGGGCCAACGTCCTGACTTTC.

This rearrangement joins TRBV4-1 to TRBJ1-2, with 9 bases fitting TRBD1. CDR3 length: 16 amino acids. From germline, CDR1 is MGHRA and CDR2 YSYEKL. V dropped 3 bases and J dropped 8; count of bases not matched to a gene: 13. The DNA for the CDR3 is TGCGCCAGCAGCCAGAGGACAGGGGTGGTTCAGCGGGGCTACACCTTC. Residues: CASSQRTGVVQRGYTF.

The rearrangement links TRBV2 to TRBJ1-2; the D is unclear. V was trimmed by 3 bases and J by 4 bases, leaving 9 bases between them. Germline V gene data show CDR1 as SNHLY and CDR2 as FYNNEI. The CDR3 extends over 13 amino acids. The CDR3 is CASSEVGPYGYTF. The DNA for the CDR3 is TGTGCCAGCAGTGAGGTGGGCCCCTATGGCTACACCTTC.

This CDR3 reads CATSDLQGATSPLHF. The CDR3, as DNA: TGTGCCACCAGTGATTTACAGGGGGCAACCTCACCCCTCCACTTT. The rearrangement links TRBV24-1 to TRBJ1-6; 9 bases are a match to TRBD1. Germline V lookup: CDR1 KGHDR, CDR2 SFDVKD. The trim removed 1 base at V and 10 bases at J, leaving 4 bases unmatched. The CDR3 totals 15 residues.

The chain links TRBV28 to TRBJ1-6; D not certain. Per germline, CDR1 MDHEN and CDR2 SYDVKM. With 6 bases removed from V and 5 bases from J, the gap between germline ends came to 20 bases. This CDR3 spans 17 amino acids. CDR3 region: CASSPPLRLRNNSPLHF. The DNA of the CDR3 is TGTGCCAGCAGCCCCCCTCTCCGGTTGCGTAATAATTCACCCCTCCACTTT.

This chain joins TRBV6-5 and TRBJ1-2; no clear D gene. Trimming shortened V by 5 bases and J by 7 bases, and 8 bases separated the two germline ends. CDR3 length equals 11 residues. The V gene's germline CDR1 is MNHEY and CDR2 SVGAGI. The CDR3 region is CASSRSTGYTF. DNA of the CDR3: TGTGCCAGCAGTAGGAGTACTGGCTACACCTTC.

This CDR3 reads CASSDRAREKLFF. The DNA for the CDR3 is TGTGCCAGCAGTGACAGGGCTCGGGAAAAACTGTTTTTT. The V call is TRBV6-1, the J call TRBJ1-4; weak D call: TRBD1 (5 bases). The CDR3 contains 13 residues. V lost 3 bases and J lost 8, with 10 bases in between. Germline assignment: CDR1 MNHNS and CDR2 SASEGT.

The chain recombines TRBV18 with TRBJ2-1, with 8 bases identical to TRBD1. The CDR3 sequence is 17 residues long. Per the germline V gene, CDR1 is KGHSH and CDR2 is LQKENI. V was pared by 0 bases and J by 7 bases, with 11 bases of the junction left unmatched. The CDR3 DNA reads TGTGCCAGCTCACCACCGATTGGGCAGGGGGCGAGGAATGAGCAGTTCTTC. This encodes CASSPPIGQGARNEQFF.

The gene calls are TRBV3-1 (or the pseudogene TRBV3-2) and TRBJ2-1; TRBD2 matches 9 bases. Germline V gene sequence: CDR1 LGHDT, CDR2 YNNKEL (reference sequence). There are 15 residues in the CDR3. V was clipped by 1 base and J by 6 bases; unmatched bases: 4. CDR3 protein: CASSQAGTSINEQFF. For the CDR3, the DNA is TGTGCCAGCAGCCAAGCTGGGACTAGCATCAATGAGCAGTTCTTC.

This clone was seen once. The rearrangement uses TRBV29-1 and TRBJ2-5, with D possibly matching TRBD2 (7 bases). Trimming shortened V by 4 bases and J by 1 base, and 16 bases separated the two germline ends. The V gene's germline CDR1 is SQVTM and CDR2 ANQGSEA. There are 15 residues in the CDR3. CDR3 nucleotide sequence: TGCAGCGTTGTCAGGGGAGGGAACATCCAAGAGACCCAGTACTTC. It translates to CSVVRGGNIQETQYF. Filled out from reference TRBV29-1 and TRBJ2-5, the complete variable domain reads SAVISQKPSRDICQRGTSLTIQCQVDSQVTMMFWYRQQPGQSLTLIATANQGSEATYESGFVIDKFPISRPNLTFSTLTVSNMSPEDSSIYLCSVVRGGNIQETQYFGPGTRLLVL.